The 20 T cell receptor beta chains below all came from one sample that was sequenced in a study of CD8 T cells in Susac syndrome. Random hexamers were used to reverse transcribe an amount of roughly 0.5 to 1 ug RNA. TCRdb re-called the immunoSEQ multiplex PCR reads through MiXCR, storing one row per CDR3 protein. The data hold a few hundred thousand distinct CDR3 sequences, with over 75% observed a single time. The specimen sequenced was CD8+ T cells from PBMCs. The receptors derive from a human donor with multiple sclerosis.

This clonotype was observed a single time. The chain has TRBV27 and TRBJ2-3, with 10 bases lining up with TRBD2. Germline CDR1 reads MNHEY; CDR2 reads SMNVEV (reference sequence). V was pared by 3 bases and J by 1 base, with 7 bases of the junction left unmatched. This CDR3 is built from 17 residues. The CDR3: CASSFGKAGGGTDTQYF. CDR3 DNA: TGTGCCAGCAGTTTTGGAAAAGCGGGAGGGGGCACAGATACGCAGTATTTT.

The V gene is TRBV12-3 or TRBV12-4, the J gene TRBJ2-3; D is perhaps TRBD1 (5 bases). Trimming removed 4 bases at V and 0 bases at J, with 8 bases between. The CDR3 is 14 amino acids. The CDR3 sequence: CASSSWGSTDTQYF. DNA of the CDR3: TGTGCCAGCAGTTCCTGGGGCAGCACAGATACGCAGTATTTT.

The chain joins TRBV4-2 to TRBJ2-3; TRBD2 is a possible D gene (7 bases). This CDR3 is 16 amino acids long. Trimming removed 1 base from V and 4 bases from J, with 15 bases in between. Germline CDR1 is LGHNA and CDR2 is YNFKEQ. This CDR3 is CASSQGVSGGPDTQYF. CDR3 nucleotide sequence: TGTGCCAGCAGCCAAGGAGTTTCGGGGGGCCCAGATACGCAGTATTTT.

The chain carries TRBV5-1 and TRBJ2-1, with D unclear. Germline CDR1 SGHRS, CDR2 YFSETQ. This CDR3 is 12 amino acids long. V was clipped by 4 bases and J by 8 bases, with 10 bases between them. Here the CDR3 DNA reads TGCGCCAGCAGCCAGGCCATGGATGAGCAGTTCTTC. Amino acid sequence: CASSQAMDEQFF.

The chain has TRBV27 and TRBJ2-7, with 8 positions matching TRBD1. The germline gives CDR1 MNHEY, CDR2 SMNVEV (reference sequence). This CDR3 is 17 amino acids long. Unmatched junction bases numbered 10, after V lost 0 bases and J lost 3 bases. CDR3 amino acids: CASSLSIGDRGIYEQYF. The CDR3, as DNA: TGTGCCAGCAGTTTATCGATTGGTGACAGGGGCATCTACGAGCAGTACTTC.

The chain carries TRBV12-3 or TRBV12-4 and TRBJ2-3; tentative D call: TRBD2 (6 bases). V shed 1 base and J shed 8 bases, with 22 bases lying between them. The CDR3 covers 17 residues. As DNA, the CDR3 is TGTGCCAGCAGTTTAGTGGAGGAGGGTGGCCACTCACGTACGCAGTATTTT. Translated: CASSLVEEGGHSRTQYF.

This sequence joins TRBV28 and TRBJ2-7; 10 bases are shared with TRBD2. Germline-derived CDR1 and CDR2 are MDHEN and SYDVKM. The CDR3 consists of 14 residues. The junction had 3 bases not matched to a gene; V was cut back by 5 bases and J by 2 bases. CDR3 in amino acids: CASSPSGSAYEQYF. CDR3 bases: TGTGCCAGCAGTCCTAGCGGGAGTGCCTACGAGCAGTACTTC.

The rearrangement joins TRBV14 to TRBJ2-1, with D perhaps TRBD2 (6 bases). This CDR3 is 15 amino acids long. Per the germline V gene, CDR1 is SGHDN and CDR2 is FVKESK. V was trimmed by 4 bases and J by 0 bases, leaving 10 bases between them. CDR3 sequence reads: CASSRGLNSYNEQFF. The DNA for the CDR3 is TGTGCCAGCAGCCGGGGACTGAACTCCTACAATGAGCAGTTCTTC.

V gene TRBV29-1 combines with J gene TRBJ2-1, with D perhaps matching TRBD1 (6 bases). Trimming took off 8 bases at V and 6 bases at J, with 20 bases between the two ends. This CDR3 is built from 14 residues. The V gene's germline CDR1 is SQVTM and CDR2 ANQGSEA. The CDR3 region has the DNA TGCAGCCTAACTGGCAGGGGAAGGCCCAATGAGCAGTTCTTC. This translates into CSLTGRGRPNEQFF.

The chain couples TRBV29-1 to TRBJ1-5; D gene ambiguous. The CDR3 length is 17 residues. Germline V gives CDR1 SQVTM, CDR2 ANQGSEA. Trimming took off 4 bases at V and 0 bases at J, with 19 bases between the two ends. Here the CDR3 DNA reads TGCAGCGTTGCGCTACACTTCCCGGACGATAGCAATCAGCCCCAGCATTTT. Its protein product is CSVALHFPDDSNQPQHF. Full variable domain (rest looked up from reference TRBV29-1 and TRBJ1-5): SAVISQKPSRDICQRGTSLTIQCQVDSQVTMMFWYRQQPGQSLTLIATANQGSEATYESGFVIDKFPISRPNLTFSTLTVSNMSPEDSSIYLCSVALHFPDDSNQPQHFGDGTRLSIL.

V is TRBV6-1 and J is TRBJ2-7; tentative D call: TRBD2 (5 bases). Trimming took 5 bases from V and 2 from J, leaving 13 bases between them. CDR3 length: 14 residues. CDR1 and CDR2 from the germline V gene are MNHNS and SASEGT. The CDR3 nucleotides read TGTGCCAGCAGTCGACAAACCGGGACCTACGAGCAGTACTTC. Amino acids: CASSRQTGTYEQYF.

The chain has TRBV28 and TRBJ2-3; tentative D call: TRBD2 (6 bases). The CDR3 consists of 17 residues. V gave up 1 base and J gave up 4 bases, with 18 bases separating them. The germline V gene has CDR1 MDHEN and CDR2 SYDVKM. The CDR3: CASSLYGGAAWADTQYF. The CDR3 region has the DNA TGTGCCAGCAGTTTATACGGCGGGGCAGCGTGGGCAGATACGCAGTATTTT.

CDR3 sequence: CASSPYLEGLGFYEQYF. The CDR3, as DNA: TGTGCCAGCAGCCCATATCTCGAGGGACTAGGGTTCTACGAGCAGTACTTC. This chain links TRBV4-2 with TRBJ2-7; 8 nucleotides align to TRBD2. This CDR3 spans 17 amino acids. V dropped 4 bases and J dropped 3; count of bases not matched to a gene: 14. CDR1 is LGHNA and CDR2 is YNFKEQ in the germline V gene.

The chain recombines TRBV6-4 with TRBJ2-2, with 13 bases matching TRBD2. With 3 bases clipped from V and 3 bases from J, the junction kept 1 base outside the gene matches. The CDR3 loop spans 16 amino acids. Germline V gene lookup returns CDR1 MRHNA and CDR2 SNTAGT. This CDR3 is CASSELAGGDTGELFF. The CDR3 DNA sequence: TGTGCCAGCAGTGAACTAGCGGGAGGGGACACCGGGGAGCTGTTTTTT.

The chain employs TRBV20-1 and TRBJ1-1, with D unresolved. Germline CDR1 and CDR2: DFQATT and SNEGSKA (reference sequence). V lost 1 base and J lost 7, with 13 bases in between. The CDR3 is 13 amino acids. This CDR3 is CSARAISGYEAFF. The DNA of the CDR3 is TGCAGTGCTAGAGCTATTTCGGGGTATGAAGCTTTCTTT.

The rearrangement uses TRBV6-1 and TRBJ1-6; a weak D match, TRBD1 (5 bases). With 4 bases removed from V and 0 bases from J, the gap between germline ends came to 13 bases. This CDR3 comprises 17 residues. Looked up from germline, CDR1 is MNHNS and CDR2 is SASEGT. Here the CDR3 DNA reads TGTGCCAGCAGTGGCCTCGAGGGGAGCTCCTATAATTCACCCCTCCACTTT. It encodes CASSGLEGSSYNSPLHF.

CDR3 nucleotides: TGTGCCAGCAATACAGGGCGATCACCCCTCCACTTT. This encodes CASNTGRSPLHF. This chain links TRBV7-9 with TRBJ1-6, with D maybe TRBD1 (6 bases). V was cut by 7 bases and J by 10 bases, with 11 bases left in between. The V gene's germline CDR1 is SEHNR and CDR2 FQNEAQ (reference sequence). The CDR3 totals 12 residues.

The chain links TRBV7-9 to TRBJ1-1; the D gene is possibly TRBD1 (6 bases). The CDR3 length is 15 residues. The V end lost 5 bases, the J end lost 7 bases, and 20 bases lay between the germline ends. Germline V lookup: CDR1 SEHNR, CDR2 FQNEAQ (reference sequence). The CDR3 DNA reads TGTGCCAGCAGCCCTCGGGACAAGAACTCCAATGAAGCTTTCTTT. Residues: CASSPRDKNSNEAFF.

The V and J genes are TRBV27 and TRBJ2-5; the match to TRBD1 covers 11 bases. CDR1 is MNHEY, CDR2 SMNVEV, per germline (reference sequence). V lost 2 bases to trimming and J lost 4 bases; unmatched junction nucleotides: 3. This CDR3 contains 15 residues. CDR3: CASSLIGTGGETQYF. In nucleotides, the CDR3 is TGTGCCAGCAGTTTAATCGGGACAGGGGGAGAGACCCAGTACTTC.

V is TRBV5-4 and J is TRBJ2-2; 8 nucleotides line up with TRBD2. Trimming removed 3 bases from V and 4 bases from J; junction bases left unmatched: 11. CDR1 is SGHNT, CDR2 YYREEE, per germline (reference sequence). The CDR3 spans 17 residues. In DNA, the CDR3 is TGTGCCAGCAGCTGGGGCGGGCGGGGGGTTTCCACCGGGGAGCTGTTTTTT. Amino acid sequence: CASSWGGRGVSTGELFF.